These T cell receptor beta chains were read from a single sample in a study of cytomegalovirus exposure and HLA in healthy donors. Measured with immunoSEQ multiplex PCR; TCRdb has only the in-frame clones, and not every one. The sample shows around 120,000 clones, about 87% of them seen only once. Sequencing used PBMCs. Receptors were obtained from a woman younger than 30 in good health and CMV-seronegative. CDR3s include the opening cysteine and the closing phenylalanine or tryptophan. A D gene is named only where the DNA matches it firmly. Expanded clones are given a class, and other clones once, few, many or no size at all.

d_gene	v_gene	abundance	j_gene	CDR3aa	CDR3nt
TRBD2	TRBV28	.	TRBJ2-5	CASRGLAGSWETQYF	TGTGCCAGCAGGGGACTAGCGGGATCCTGGGAGACCCAGTACTTC
TRBD2	TRBV7-3	.	TRBJ2-2	CASSRGSSGRAPGELFF	TGTGCCAGCAGCAGAGGGAGTAGCGGGAGGGCCCCCGGGGAGCTGTTTTTT
.	TRBV9	.	TRBJ1-5	CASSPQAYSNQPQHF	TGTGCCAGCAGCCCACAGGCATATAGCAATCAGCCCCAGCATTTT
TRBD1	TRBV7-9	.	TRBJ2-3	CASSHRGSTDTQYF	TGTGCCAGCAGCCACAGGGGAAGCACAGATACGCAGTATTTT
.	TRBV28	.	TRBJ1-2	CASSLYWERGYTF	TGTGCCAGCAGTTTATATTGGGAGAGGGGCTACACCTTC
TRBD2	TRBV18	.	TRBJ2-1	CASSPGTSRRNEQFF	TGTGCCAGCTCACCCGGGACTAGCAGGCGCAATGAGCAGTTCTTC
.	TRBV21-1	.	TRBJ1-4	CASSARDKHKATNEKLFF	TGTGCCAGCAGCGCCAGAGACAAGCACAAGGCAACTAATGAAAAACTGTTTTTT
TRBD2	TRBV5-4	.	TRBJ2-1	CASSAREGHNEQFF	TGTGCCAGCAGCGCCCGGGAGGGGCACAATGAGCAGTTCTTC
TRBD2	TRBV7-9	.	TRBJ2-7	CASSIRRGGLHEQYF	TGTGCCAGCAGCATCAGACGGGGAGGGCTCCACGAGCAGTACTTC
.	TRBV7-2	.	TRBJ2-1	CASSAGQLSSYNEQFF	TGTGCCAGCAGCGCGGGACAGTTGAGCTCCTACAATGAGCAGTTCTTC
TRBD2	TRBV5-4	.	TRBJ2-1	CASSLAAGGNNEQFF	TGTGCCAGCAGCTTGGCGGCGGGGGGAAACAATGAGCAGTTCTTC
.	TRBV10-3	.	TRBJ2-5	CAISDSGGAVQETQYF	TGTGCCATCAGTGATTCTGGCGGGGCGGTCCAAGAGACCCAGTACTTC
.	TRBV5-1	.	TRBJ2-5	CASSLDGAFQETQYF	TGCGCCAGCAGCTTGGATGGGGCCTTCCAAGAGACCCAGTACTTC
.	TRBV7-2	once	TRBJ1-4	CASSLAAGNVEKLFF	TGTGCCAGCAGCTTAGCGGCAGGGAACGTGGAAAAACTGTTTTTT
TRBD1	TRBV6-1	.	TRBJ2-7	CAILSGTGSYEQYF	TGTGCCATCCTGTCCGGGACAGGGTCCTACGAGCAGTACTTC
.	TRBV7-2	.	TRBJ2-1	CASSSSGHPYNEQFF	TGTGCCAGCAGCTCCTCGGGACACCCCTACAATGAGCAGTTCTTC
TRBD2	TRBV5-1	.	TRBJ2-1	CASSAPTSGGGNEQFF	TGCGCCAGCAGCGCCCCGACTAGCGGGGGAGGGAATGAGCAGTTCTTC
.	TRBV28	.	TRBJ1-5	CASSSIGQGNQPQHF	TGTGCCAGCAGTTCCATAGGGCAGGGGAATCAGCCCCAGCATTTT
TRBD2	TRBV27	.	TRBJ2-5	CASSSTGTRRQETQYF	TGTGCCAGCAGTTCAACCGGGACTAGACGCCAAGAGACCCAGTACTTC
TRBD1	TRBV29-1	.	TRBJ1-3	CSVSPGQAGNTIYF	TGCAGCGTTTCCCCGGGACAGGCGGGAAACACCATATATTTT
TRBD2	TRBV29-1	once	TRBJ2-1	CSVEPLFLLAGFPSYNEQFF	TGCAGCGTTGAGCCCCTATTTCTCCTAGCGGGGTTCCCCTCCTACAATGAGCAGTTCTTC
TRBD1	TRBV27	.	TRBJ2-1	CASSLRDRVLNEQFF	TGTGCCAGCAGTTTAAGGGACAGGGTTCTGAATGAGCAGTTCTTC
.	TRBV6-1	.	TRBJ2-2	CASVDGEETGELFF	TGTGCCAGTGTCGACGGGGAGGAAACCGGGGAGCTGTTTTTT
.	TRBV18	.	TRBJ2-7	CASSPGQSYEQYF	TGTGCCAGCTCCCCCGGACAGTCTTACGAGCAGTACTTC
.	TRBV4-2	.	TRBJ2-1	CASSQDHYGGTYNEQFF	TGTGCCAGCAGCCAAGATCATTATGGCGGGACCTACAATGAGCAGTTCTTC
TRBD2	TRBV9	.	TRBJ2-3	CASSEGLAEGTDTQYF	TGTGCCAGCAGCGAGGGACTAGCGGAGGGCACAGATACGCAGTATTTT
.	TRBV5-1	few	TRBJ2-3	CASSPDGGKADTQYF	TGCGCCAGCAGCCCGGATGGGGGCAAAGCAGATACGCAGTATTTT
.	TRBV5-8	few	TRBJ1-6	CASSFGRDSGSPLHF	TGTGCCAGCAGCTTTGGGCGGGACTCTGGGTCACCCCTCCACTTT
.	TRBV19	.	TRBJ1-2	CASSIVGGALGYTF	TGTGCCAGTAGTATAGTAGGGGGGGCGCTTGGCTACACCTTC
TRBD1	TRBV5-6	.	TRBJ1-2	CASSGGQGVGGYTF	TGTGCCAGCAGCGGGGGACAGGGAGTAGGTGGCTACACCTTC
.	TRBV11-3	.	TRBJ2-3	CASSLALTLTTDTQYF	TGTGCCAGCAGCTTAGCCCTTACGCTTACTACAGATACGCAGTATTTT
TRBD1	TRBV5-1	once	TRBJ1-1	CASSLVTGKTEAFF	TGCGCCAGCAGCTTGGTGACAGGGAAGACTGAAGCTTTCTTT
TRBD2	TRBV27	once	TRBJ2-2	CASSLFSGRNTGELFF	TGTGCCAGCAGTTTATTTAGCGGGAGGAACACCGGGGAGCTGTTTTTT